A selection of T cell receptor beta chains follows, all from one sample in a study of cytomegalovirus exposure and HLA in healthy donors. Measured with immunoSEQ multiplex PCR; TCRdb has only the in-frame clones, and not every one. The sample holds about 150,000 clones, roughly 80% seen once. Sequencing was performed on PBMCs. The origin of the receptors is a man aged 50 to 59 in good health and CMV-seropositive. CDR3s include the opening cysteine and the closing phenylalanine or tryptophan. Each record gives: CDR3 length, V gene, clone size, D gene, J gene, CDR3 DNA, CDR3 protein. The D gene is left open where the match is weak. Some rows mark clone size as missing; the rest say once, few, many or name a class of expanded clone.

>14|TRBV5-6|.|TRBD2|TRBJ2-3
TGTGCCAGCAGCTTGGCGACTAGCCCGAATACGCAGTATTTT
CASSLATSPNTQYF
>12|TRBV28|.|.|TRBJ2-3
TGTGCCAGCAGTTTATGGGCGGGGACGCAGTATTTT
CASSLWAGTQYF
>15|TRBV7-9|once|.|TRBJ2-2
TGTGCCAGCAGCACATCCCAGGGGAAGGCCGGGGAGCTGTTTTTT
CASSTSQGKAGELFF
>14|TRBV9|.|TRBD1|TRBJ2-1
TGTGCCAGCAGCAGGGGGACAGGGGAGGGTGAGCAGTTCTTC
CASSRGTGEGEQFF
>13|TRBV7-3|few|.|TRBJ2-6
TGTGCCAGCCGCGACTCTGGGGCCAACGTCCTGACTTTC
CASRDSGANVLTF
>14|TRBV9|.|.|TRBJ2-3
TGTGCCAGCAGCGGGGGACTGTTCACAGATACGCAGTATTTT
CASSGGLFTDTQYF
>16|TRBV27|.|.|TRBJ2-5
TGTGCCAGCAGTGAGGGAATTTCTCTGATTCAAGAGACCCAGTACTTC
CASSEGISLIQETQYF
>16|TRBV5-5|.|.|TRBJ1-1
TGTGCCAGCAGCTTGGATCCATCCGCAGAGAACACTGAAGCTTTCTTT
CASSLDPSAENTEAFF
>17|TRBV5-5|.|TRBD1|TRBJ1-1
TGTGCCAGCAGCACGGTCCCGGGACAGGGGACGAACACTGAAGCTTTCTTT
CASSTVPGQGTNTEAFF
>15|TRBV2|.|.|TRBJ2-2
TGTGCCAGCACCCGGGAGCAGGGTAACACCGGGGAGCTGTTTTTT
CASTREQGNTGELFF
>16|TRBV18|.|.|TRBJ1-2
TGTGCCAGCTCACCAATTGGGGACACTTCTAACTATGGCTACACCTTC
CASSPIGDTSNYGYTF
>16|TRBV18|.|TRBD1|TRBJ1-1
TGTGCCAGCTCACCACCCCGACAGGGAATGAGTACTGAAGCTTTCTTT
CASSPPRQGMSTEAFF
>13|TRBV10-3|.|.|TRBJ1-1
TGTGCCATCAGCGAAACAGTGAACACTGAAGCTTTCTTT
CAISETVNTEAFF
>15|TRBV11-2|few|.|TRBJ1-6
TGTGCCAGCAGCCCTGACACCGCCTATAATTCACCCCTCCACTTT
CASSPDTAYNSPLHF
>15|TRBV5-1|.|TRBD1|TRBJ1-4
TGCGCCAGCAGCCTGATGACAGGGGGCGACGAAAAACTGTTTTTT
CASSLMTGGDEKLFF
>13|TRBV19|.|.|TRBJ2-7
TGTGCCAGTAGTATAGACAGGACCTACGAGCAGTACTTC
CASSIDRTYEQYF
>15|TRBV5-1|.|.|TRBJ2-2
TGCGCCAGCAGCTTGTCGGGCGGGTGGACCGGGGAGCTGTTTTTT
CASSLSGGWTGELFF
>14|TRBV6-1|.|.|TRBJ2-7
TGTGCCAGCAGTGAAGTAGGGGGATGGAGCGAGCAGTACTTC
CASSEVGGWSEQYF
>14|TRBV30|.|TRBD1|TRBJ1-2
TGTGCCCGGGGGTCCGGGACAGATAACTATGGCTACACCTTC
CARGSGTDNYGYTF
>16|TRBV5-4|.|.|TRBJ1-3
TGTGCCAGCAGCTTTGCTCCGGACAAGACAGGAAACACCATATATTTT
CASSFAPDKTGNTIYF
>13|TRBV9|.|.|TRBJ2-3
TGTGCCAGCAGCCTCCAGGGAACAGATACGCAGTATTTT
CASSLQGTDTQYF
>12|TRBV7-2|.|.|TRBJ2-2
TGTGCCAGCAGCATCGGCACCGGGGAGCTGTTTTTT
CASSIGTGELFF
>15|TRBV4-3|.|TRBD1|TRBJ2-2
TGCGCCAGCAGCCGGAAGACAGGGGACACCGGGGAGCTGTTTTTT
CASSRKTGDTGELFF
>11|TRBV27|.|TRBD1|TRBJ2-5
TGTGCCAGCAGTCTCGGACAGGAGGTGTACTTC
CASSLGQEVYF
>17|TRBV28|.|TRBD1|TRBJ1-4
TGTGCCAGCAGTTCGCCGGGACAGGGGGCAACTAATGAAAAACTGTTTTTT
CASSSPGQGATNEKLFF
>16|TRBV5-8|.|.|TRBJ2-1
TGTGCCAGCAGCAACCGAGGGGGACGGGGCGTCCATGAGCAGTTCTTC
CASSNRGGRGVHEQFF
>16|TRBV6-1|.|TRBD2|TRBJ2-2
TGTGCCAGCAGTGTGGCGGGAGGGGGGAACACCGGGGAGCTGTTTTTT
CASSVAGGGNTGELFF
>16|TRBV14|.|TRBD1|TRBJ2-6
TGTGCCAGCAGCCCGACAGGGTTACTTGGGGCCAACGTCCTGACTTTC
CASSPTGLLGANVLTF